The 17 T cell receptor beta chains listed next were all sequenced from one sample in a study of brain metastases from non-small cell lung cancer. Assay used: immunoSEQ multiplex PCR; TCRdb lists only in-frame clones, some missing. Of some 2,000 clones in the sample, under 95% were seen once. Material for sequencing was primary lung tumor tissue. The origin of the receptors is a donor older than 35 with non-small cell lung cancer.

The chain combines TRBV7-8 with TRBJ1-3, with D perhaps TRBD1 (6 bases). There are 14 residues in the CDR3. V shed 5 bases and J shed 1 base, with 9 bases lying between them. Germline V lookup: CDR1 SGHVS, CDR2 FQNEAQ. CDR3 residues: CASSITGSGNTIYF. Here the CDR3 DNA reads TGTGCCAGCAGCATTACAGGGTCTGGAAACACCATATATTTT.

The chain uses TRBV29-1 and TRBJ1-1; D gene unclear. The germline CDR1 and CDR2 sequences are SQVTM and ANQGSEA. The CDR3 has 13 residues. Trimming took off 4 bases at V and 1 base at J, with 10 bases between the two ends. The CDR3 DNA sequence: TGCAGCGTTGTCGGGCAAACGAACACTGAAGCTTTCTTT. Protein sequence: CSVVGQTNTEAFF.

The genes are TRBV10-2 and TRBJ2-3, with 7 bases lining up with TRBD1. The CDR3 runs to 16 residues. V shed 8 bases and J 2 bases; nucleotides not matched to a gene: 13. CDR1 and CDR2 (germline): WSHSY, SAAADI. The CDR3 loop is CASSEQGRRNTDTQYF. The CDR3 region has the DNA TGCGCCAGCTCCGAACAGGGGCGGCGTAACACAGATACGCAGTATTTT.

The chain couples TRBV12-3 or TRBV12-4 to TRBJ1-1; a possible D gene is TRBD1 (5 bases). Trimming removed 7 bases from V and 4 bases from J, with 13 bases in between. This CDR3 has 13 residues. CDR3 in DNA: TGTGCCAGCAACCTAGACAGCTTCACTGAAGCTTTCTTT. Its protein product is CASNLDSFTEAFF.

In DNA form, the CDR3 reads TGCGCCAGGAAGGGACCCCTCAGCTCCTACAATGAGCAGTTCTTC. Translating it yields CARKGPLSSYNEQFF. The gene calls are TRBV10-1 and TRBJ2-1, with D perhaps TRBD1 or TRBD2 (5 bases each). V gave up 9 bases and J gave up 0 bases, with 15 bases separating them. There are 15 residues in the CDR3. The germline V gene has CDR1 WNHNN and CDR2 SYGVQD (reference sequence).

V and J are TRBV28 and TRBJ1-1; the D is unclear. CDR1 and CDR2 (germline): MDHEN, SYDVKM. The CDR3 spans 16 residues. Trimming took off 3 bases at V and 1 base at J, with 15 bases between the two ends. CDR3: CASSFSYSGGNTEAFF. CDR3 nucleotides: TGTGCCAGCAGTTTTAGCTACTCAGGTGGGAACACTGAAGCTTTCTTT.

J is TRBJ2-5 and V is TRBV5-1, with TRBD1 as a possible D gene (5 bases). Germline-derived CDR1 and CDR2 are SGHRS and YFSETQ. The CDR3 spans 15 residues. Trimming stripped 6 bases from V and 2 bases from J, with 17 bases between. CDR3 loop: CASTRTRGSQETQYF. The CDR3, as DNA: TGCGCCAGCACAAGGACAAGGGGTTCACAAGAGACCCAGTACTTC.

This chain joins TRBV5-4 and TRBJ1-6, with D hard to call. Germline V gene lookup returns CDR1 SGHNT and CDR2 YYREEE (reference sequence). Deletions cut 4 bases from V and 8 bases from J, with 16 bases between. The CDR3 runs to 15 residues. The CDR3 is CASSSRQERHSPLHF. The DNA for the CDR3 is TGTGCCAGCAGCAGCCGACAAGAGAGACATTCACCCCTCCACTTT.

The chain joins TRBV5-5 to TRBJ2-3; the D gene is possibly TRBD2 (5 bases). In germline, CDR1 is SGHKS, CDR2 YYEKEE (reference sequence). The CDR3 is 15 residues long. Trimming left V 0 bases short and J 5 bases short, with 13 bases between. CDR3 coding DNA: TGTGCCAGCAGCTTGGGAGGGTTCGCAATAGATACGCAGTATTTT. It encodes CASSLGGFAIDTQYF.

The chain recombines TRBV6-5 with TRBJ2-3; no clear D gene. V was trimmed by 7 bases and J by 7 bases, leaving 9 bases between them. The CDR3 runs to 11 residues. Germline V gene sequence: CDR1 MNHEY, CDR2 SVGAGI. This chain's CDR3 is CASNQDHTQYF. CDR3 nucleotides: TGTGCCAGCAATCAAGACCATACGCAGTATTTT.

This clone was observed once. The J gene is TRBJ1-3, the V gene TRBV5-6; D not certain. The CDR3 contains 14 residues. Trimming removed 0 bases at V and 2 bases at J, with 6 bases between. Germline CDR1 and CDR2: SGHDT and YYEEEE. CDR3 bases: TGTGCCAGCAGCTTGGTTTCAGCTGGAAACACCATATATTTT. It codes for CASSLVSAGNTIYF.

The chain recombines TRBV21-1 with TRBJ2-7; the table's D call of TRBD1 was not tested on the DNA. TRBV21-1 is listed as a pseudogene. The CDR3 loop spans 14 amino acids. The CDR3 sequence: CASSMGALFGEQYF. The CDR3 DNA sequence: TGTGCCAGCAGCATGGGGGCCCTCTTCGGCGAGCAGTACTTC.

Worth noting for this clone: Its ends do not fully match the called genes, so a read error is possible. CDR3 loop: CANSFYSNEQFF. CDR3 DNA: TGTGCCAACAGCTTTTACAGCAATGAGCAGTTCTTC. This chain links TRBV7-9 with TRBJ2-1; D is unresolved. CDR1 and CDR2 (germline): SEHNR, FQNEAQ (reference sequence). This CDR3 is built from 12 residues.

The chain carries TRBV5-8 and TRBJ1-2; D uncertain. Germline CDR1 SGHTS, CDR2 YDEGEE. The CDR3 contains 13 residues. Trimming cost V 2 bases and J 7 bases, with 12 bases left between them. The CDR3 DNA reads as TGTGCCAGCAGCTTCTGGGCGACCCTTGGCTACACCTTC. Its protein is CASSFWATLGYTF.

The chain recombines TRBV28 with TRBJ2-6; D unresolved. The CDR3 length is 16 residues. V was shortened by 3 bases and J by 4 bases, with 13 bases between the two germline ends. Per germline, CDR1 MDHEN and CDR2 SYDVKM. The CDR3 coding sequence is TGTGCCAGCAGTTTTCTCAGACTTGGGGGGGCCAACGTCCTGACTTTC. This gives the protein CASSFLRLGGANVLTF.

The gene calls are TRBV7-8 and TRBJ2-1; 8 bases are shared with TRBD2. Germline loops: CDR1 SGHVS, CDR2 FQNEAQ. The V and J ends lost 5 bases and 4 bases, in that order; junction bases with no gene match: 7. The CDR3 is made up of 15 amino acids. The CDR3 reads CASSMSAGEYNEQFF. The CDR3 DNA reads TGTGCCAGCAGCATGTCAGCGGGAGAATACAATGAGCAGTTCTTC.

The rearrangement joins TRBV4-2 to TRBJ2-1; no clear D gene. Per germline, CDR1 LGHNA and CDR2 YNFKEQ. V lost 0 bases and J lost 8, with 5 bases in between. The CDR3 loop spans 12 amino acids. CDR3 sequence reads: CASSQDNYEQFF. The CDR3 nucleotides read TGTGCCAGCAGCCAAGACAACTATGAGCAGTTCTTC.